These 4 T cell receptor beta chains share one sample of origin, sequenced in a study of regulatory T cells in long-lasting Graves disease (dated by TCRdb to about 2021). Receptors were amplified or captured by multiplex PCR. The sequencer listed for this sample is Illumina HiSeq 4000. TCR beta libraries were built with iRepertoire HTBI primers and Arm-PCR amplification of CDR3 regions. TCRdb reworked the public reads: Q25 trimming with fastp, MiXCR clone assembly, productive beta chains retained. Entries are consolidated by CDR3 protein sequence, retaining the most common genes and DNA. The sample has around 320,000 distinct CDR3 sequences on record, approximately 16% of them singletons. The biggest ten clones account for roughly 30% of the sample. The time point label for this specimen denotes: newly diagnosed GD, antithyroid drugs for less than 3 months. For both TCR sequencing and RNA sequencing, RNA was extracted from PBMCs in TRIzol.

Separately, the same data were catalogued under a study of T cells in Graves' hyperthyroidism and ophthalmopathy.

The specimen comprised peripheral blood mononuclear cells (PBMCs), sampled at new diagnosis, from a patient treated with antithyroid drugs. These TCRs come from a man aged 35 to 55 with Graves disease. Donor details come from another sample of the same person, matched by shared clones.

This clonotype was observed many times. The genes are TRBV18 and TRBJ2-7; the D gene is possibly TRBD1 (5 bases). The CDR3 is made up of 15 amino acids. CDR1 is KGHSH and CDR2 is LQKENI in the germline V gene. Trimming pared 2 bases from V and 6 bases from J, leaving 17 bases between. CDR3 residues: CASSPYTAGIGEQYF. The CDR3 DNA reads TGTGCCAGCTCACCATATACGGCAGGGATCGGCGAGCAGTACTTC. The variable domain in full, completed from reference TRBV18 and TRBJ2-7, reads NAGVMQNPRHLVRRRGQEARLRCSPMKGHSHVYWYRQLPEEGLKFMVYLQKENIIDESGMPKERFSAEFPKEGPSILRIQQVVRGDSAAYFCASSPYTAGIGEQYFGPGTRLTVT.

This clonotype was counted many times. V usage is TRBV5-1 and J usage is TRBJ1-5; possibly TRBD1 for D (5 bases). Germline V gene sequence: CDR1 SGHRS, CDR2 YFSETQ. This CDR3 region has 15 residues. Trimming took 2 bases from V and 4 from J, leaving 13 bases between them. CDR3 protein: CASSLTGTDNQPQHF. CDR3 nucleotides: TGCGCCAGCAGCTTAACCGGGACGGATAATCAGCCCCAGCATTTT.

This clonotype has at least ten counts. The chain combines TRBV24-1 with TRBJ2-1, with 8 bases aligning to TRBD2. Trimming cost V 5 bases and J 6 bases; bases outside gene matches: 8. CDR3 length equals 15 residues. CDR1 KGHDR and CDR2 SFDVKD come from the germline V gene. In nucleotides, the CDR3 is TGTGCCACCAGTGGTAAGCGGGGGAACGGCAATGAGCAGTTCTTC. Its protein product is CATSGKRGNGNEQFF.

The chain has TRBV6-1 and TRBJ2-7, with TRBD1 matching over 9 bases. This CDR3 comprises 15 residues. Germline CDR1 and CDR2: MNHNS and SASEGT. Unmatched junction bases numbered 6, after V lost 6 bases and J lost 0 bases. The CDR3 DNA reads TGTGCCAGCAGACCCGGGACAGGGAGCTCCTACGAGCAGTACTTC. Amino acids: CASRPGTGSSYEQYF.